A single sample gave rise to the 13 T cell receptor beta chains below, sequenced in a study of T-cell memory formation after mild COVID-19. TCRdb re-called the 5' RACE reads through MiXCR, storing one row per CDR3 protein. The table records 250,000 to 300,000 distinct CDR3 sequences, more than 15% of them present only once. Sequenced input: PBMCs or a T cell subset sorted from them (not recorded which). The receptors derive from a man aged 18-30 years who had mild COVID-19 (a few samples of this study predate the infection). Cell type and time point are not known.

V and J are TRBV28 and TRBJ2-7; 12 bases fit TRBD1. Germline V gene data show CDR1 as MDHEN and CDR2 as SYDVKM. The CDR3 is made up of 18 amino acids. V trimming: 3 bases; J trimming: 0 bases; junction bases outside the gene matches: 9. This chain's CDR3 is CASSFPGQGAAGSYEQYF. CDR3 nucleotides: TGTGCCAGCAGTTTCCCGGGACAGGGGGCGGCGGGCTCCTACGAGCAGTACTTC.

V is TRBV7-8 and J is TRBJ2-7; 8 bases agree with TRBD1. Germline CDR1 SGHVS, CDR2 FQNEAQ. The V segment lost 1 base and the J segment 10 bases; nucleotides outside the gene matches: 12. The CDR3 sequence is 15 residues long. DNA of the CDR3: TGTGCCAGCAGCTTAGTAGGCAGGGGGCCTCGGCGCCAGTACTTC. Encoded protein: CASSLVGRGPRRQYF.

The chain recombines TRBV25-1 with TRBJ2-1, with 10 nucleotides matching TRBD1. Germline V CDR1 and CDR2: MGHDK, SYGVNS. The V and J ends lost 4 bases and 8 bases, in that order; junction bases with no gene match: 5. The CDR3 is 14 residues long. The CDR3 DNA follows: TGTGCCAGCAGTGTGAGGACAGGGGGTCATGAGCAGTTCTTC. Its protein product is CASSVRTGGHEQFF. The full variable domain, with the rest looked up from reference TRBV25-1 and TRBJ2-1, is EADIYQTPRYLVIGTGKKITLECSQTMGHDKMYWYQQDPGMELHLIHYSYGVNSTEKGDLSSESTVSRIRTEHFPLTLESARPSHTSQYLCASSVRTGGHEQFFGPGTRLTVL.

With regard to this clonotype: A read error is possible here, since a much larger clone lies one base away. Lacking the conserved final phenylalanine or tryptophan, this CDR3 likely reflects a read error. The chain has TRBV29-1 and TRBJ2-7, with a weak D call TRBD1 (5 bases). V lost 1 base and J 4 bases, leaving 17 bases between the germline ends. This CDR3 has 15 residues. Per germline, CDR1 SQVTM and CDR2 ANQGSEA. CDR3 residues: CSVEGQGSGSYEQYS. In DNA form, the CDR3 reads TGCAGCGTTGAAGGTCAGGGTTCAGGAAGTTACGAGCAGTACTCC.

This clonotype was counted once. A single base separates this from a much larger clone, so it may be a read error. The chain is built from TRBV4-1 and TRBJ1-1; D is possibly TRBD1 (5 bases). The CDR3 contains 15 residues. Germline V CDR1 and CDR2: MGHRA, YSYEKL. Trimming shortened V by 0 bases and J by 4 bases, and 12 bases separated the two germline ends. CDR3: CASSQDEGMSTEAFF. DNA of the CDR3: TGCGCCAGCAGCCAAGATGAGGGGATGAGCACTGAAGCTTTCTTT.

There are a few counts of this clonotype. The chain employs TRBV4-3 and TRBJ1-1; possible D gene TRBD1, 5 bases. CDR1 is LGHNA and CDR2 is YSLEER in the germline V gene. The CDR3 runs 14 residues. V was clipped by 0 bases and J by 8 bases, with 13 bases between them. CDR3 DNA sequence: TGCGCCAGCAGCCAAGAGGTTAGGGGCTGGGAAGCTTTCTTT. Translating it yields CASSQEVRGWEAFF.

Judged by abundance, this clonotype is medium-sized. The gene calls are TRBV20-1 and TRBJ2-7; TRBD2 matches at 14 bases. The V gene end was trimmed by 5 bases and the J gene end by 5 bases; junction bases not matched to a gene: 11. The germline gives CDR1 DFQATT, CDR2 SNEGSKA (reference sequence). This CDR3 has 16 residues. This chain's CDR3 is CSASTSGGAGFNEQYF. Written as DNA, the CDR3 is TGCAGTGCTTCGACTAGCGGGGGGGCCGGTTTTAACGAGCAGTACTTC.

This chain's CDR3 is CASRGTMNTEAFF. The DNA for the CDR3 is TGTGCCAGCAGGGGGACCATGAACACTGAAGCTTTCTTT. The chain couples TRBV2 to TRBJ1-1; weak D call: TRBD1 (5 bases). The CDR3 is 13 residues long. CDR1 is SNHLY and CDR2 is FYNNEI in the germline V gene. The V and J ends lost 6 bases and 0 bases respectively, with 8 bases between them.

This clonotype was found a few times. The chain uses TRBV10-3 and TRBJ2-7; D gene unclear. CDR1 and CDR2 (germline): ENHRY, SYGVKD. V gave up 8 bases and J gave up 1 base, with 9 bases separating them. CDR3 size: 12 residues. The chain's CDR3 is CAIAGESYEQYV. The CDR3 DNA follows: TGTGCCATCGCTGGAGAATCCTACGAGCAGTACGTC.

This clonotype was detected a few times. The chain recombines TRBV4-3 with TRBJ2-1; D is possibly TRBD1 or TRBD2 (5 bases each). This CDR3 has 12 amino acids. Germline V gene sequence: CDR1 LGHNA, CDR2 YSLEER. The V gene lost 0 bases and the J gene lost 12 bases, with 9 bases spanning the gap. CDR3: CASSQDGGRQFF. CDR3 in DNA: TGCGCCAGCAGCCAAGATGGGGGAAGGCAGTTCTTC.

The rearrangement uses TRBV9 and TRBJ1-5; D perhaps matches TRBD1 (5 bases). V was pared by 0 bases and J by 5 bases, with 9 bases between. The germline V gene has CDR1 SGDLS and CDR2 YYNGEE. The CDR3 covers 14 residues. The CDR3 loop reads CASSVGGLDQPQHF. The CDR3, as DNA: TGTGCCAGCAGCGTAGGGGGCCTGGATCAGCCCCAGCATTTT.

The chain joins TRBV10-3 to TRBJ1-1; TRBD1 aligns across 8 bases. CDR3 size: 15 residues. V was clipped by 3 bases and J by 2 bases; unmatched bases: 5. CDR1 and CDR2 (germline): ENHRY, SYGVKD. The CDR3 DNA is TGTGCCATCAGTGACCGGGACAGGAGAAACACTGAAGCTTTCTTT. This translates into CAISDRDRRNTEAFF.

This rearrangement joins TRBV10-3 to TRBJ2-7, with D possibly matching TRBD1 (6 bases). V lost 5 bases and J lost 5, with 13 bases in between. Germline lookup yields CDR1 ENHRY and CDR2 SYGVKD. The CDR3 covers 13 residues. The CDR3 protein is CAISSGRGNEQYV. CDR3 in DNA: TGTGCCATCAGTTCGGGCAGGGGCAACGAGCAGTACGTC.